The source of this T cell receptor (beta chain) is a study of shared clonotypes between healthy human individuals. The data were produced by immunoSEQ multiplex PCR, yet TCRdb's version contains in-frame clones alone and is incomplete. The sample yields 300,000 to 400,000 clones, about 74% seen once. The sequenced sample consisted of memory CD4+ T cells sorted from blood. Subset: CD45RA-negative fraction. The sequence was obtained from a man aged 30-40 years in good health.

CDR3 in amino acids: CASSLGSGQTYGYTF. The CDR3 coding sequence is TGTGCCAGCAGCTTAGGATCCGGACAGACCTATGGCTACACCTTC. V is TRBV7-2 and J is TRBJ1-2; weak D call: TRBD1 (6 bases). The CDR3 runs to 15 residues. Trimming left V 1 base short and J 4 bases short, with 13 bases between. Germline values: CDR1 SGHTA, CDR2 FQGNSA.